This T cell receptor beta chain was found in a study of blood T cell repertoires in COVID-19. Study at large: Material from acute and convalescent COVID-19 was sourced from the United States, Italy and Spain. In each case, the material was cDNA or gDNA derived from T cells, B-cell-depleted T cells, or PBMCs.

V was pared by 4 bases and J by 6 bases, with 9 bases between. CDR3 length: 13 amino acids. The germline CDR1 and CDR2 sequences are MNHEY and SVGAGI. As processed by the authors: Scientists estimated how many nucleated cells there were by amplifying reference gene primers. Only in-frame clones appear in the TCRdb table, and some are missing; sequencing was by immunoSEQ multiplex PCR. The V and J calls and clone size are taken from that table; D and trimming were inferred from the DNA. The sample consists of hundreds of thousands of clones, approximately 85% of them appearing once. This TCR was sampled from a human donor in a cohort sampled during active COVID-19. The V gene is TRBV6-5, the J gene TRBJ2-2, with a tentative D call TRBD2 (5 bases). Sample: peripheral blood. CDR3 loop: CASSLRAAGELFF. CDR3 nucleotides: TGTGCCAGCAGTTTGAGGGCTGCCGGGGAGCTGTTTTTT.